This entry lists 4 T cell receptor beta chains sequenced from one sample in a study of glioma-infiltrating T cells after dendritic cell vaccination. The assay was immunoSEQ multiplex PCR, and TCRdb's table has in-frame clones only and misses some. The table records about 90,000 clones, over 75% of them present only once. The source material was blood, sampled before dendritic cell vaccination. These receptors were taken from a human donor with glioblastoma.

This clone has only a few counts. The rearrangement links TRBV29-1 to TRBJ2-5, with D tentatively TRBD1 (5 bases). Trimming pared 8 bases from V and 1 base from J, leaving 17 bases between. The CDR3 covers 14 residues. Germline CDR1 SQVTM, CDR2 ANQGSEA. The CDR3 coding sequence is TGCAGCCTCAGTCAGGGCACTGGCCAAGAGACCCAGTACTTC. Its translation: CSLSQGTGQETQYF.

The chain links TRBV9 to TRBJ2-5; TRBD1 matches 8 bases. This CDR3 has 15 amino acids. Germline V gene lookup returns CDR1 SGDLS and CDR2 YYNGEE. Germline trimming cut 3 bases from V and 5 bases from J; bases unmatched to any gene: 9. This chain's CDR3 is CASSARTGRFETQYF. The DNA for the CDR3 is TGTGCCAGCAGCGCTAGGACAGGGCGGTTTGAGACCCAGTACTTC.

This clone appeared a few times. This rearrangement joins TRBV14 to TRBJ1-2, with TRBD1 matching 9 bases. CDR3 size: 15 residues. Germline loops: CDR1 SGHDN, CDR2 FVKESK. Unmatched junction bases numbered 7, after V lost 4 bases and J lost 4 bases. CDR3 DNA: TGTGCCAGCAGCCGGGACAGGGCTTTGAGCTATGGCTACACCTTC. Translated: CASSRDRALSYGYTF.

The V and J genes are TRBV28 and TRBJ2-2; 7 positions agree with TRBD2. CDR1 and CDR2 (germline): MDHEN, SYDVKM. This CDR3 contains 15 residues. Trimming removed 2 bases from V and 1 base from J; junction bases left unmatched: 1. CDR3 nucleotide sequence: TGTGCCAGCAGTTTACTAGCGGAGAACACCGGGGAGCTGTTTTTT. This gives the protein CASSLLAENTGELFF.